One T cell receptor beta chain is described in this entry. As yet, its antigen is unknown. Sequencing was performed with immunoSEQ multiplex PCR; in TCRdb, only in-frame clones are kept and a portion is missing. Among 83,000 or so clones listed, more than 70% were seen once. CDR1 and CDR2 from the germline V gene are LGHDT and YNNKEL (reference sequence). V gave up 0 bases and J gave up 6 bases; unmatched junction bases: 12. This CDR3 is 18 amino acids long. This sample was taken from a study of T cell responses to AZD1222 COVID-19 vaccine. About the study: It was second doses at about 4 or about 12 weeks that were pooled.

General study results and limits: Donors were chiefly white British, with a greater number of females, and clonal diversity was perhaps underestimated. Seropositive status at baseline applied to only a handful of AZD1222 recipients.

The genes are TRBV3-1 (or the pseudogene TRBV3-2) and TRBJ2-5, with 11 nucleotides matching TRBD2. The starting material was peripheral blood, obtained on day 0 of AZD1222 vaccination. This receptor was identified in an adult in good health. The DNA for the CDR3 is TGTGCCAGCAGCCAAGATTCGGTAGCGGGGGGGCCTGGAAAGACCCAGTACTTC. Translating gives CASSQDSVAGGPGKTQYF.